What follows are 9 T cell receptor beta chains derived from one specimen sequenced in a study of human T cells and chemical hapten exposure. Time point meaning: pre-sensitization, week 0. Treatment noted: therapeutic diphenylcyclopropenone sensitization with weekly scalp DPC. Each CDR3 protein is one row after TCRdb ran MiXCR on the RACE reads. Of around 300,000 distinct CDR3 sequences in the sample, approximately 7.5% were seen once. Specimen: whole blood, collected in connection with sensitization to the hapten diphenylcyclopropenone (DPC). The receptors shown here come from a man between 18 and 35 years old with alopecia areata. Some clones in this sample may be carry-over from other donors' samples.

The J gene is TRBJ1-1, the V gene TRBV4-2; 8 bases fit TRBD1. Losses at the gene ends were 0 bases for V and 6 bases for J; bases not matched to a gene: 3. Germline V lookup: CDR1 LGHNA, CDR2 YNFKEQ. The CDR3 length is 14 residues. This CDR3 is CASSQEDREAEAFF. As DNA, the CDR3 is TGTGCCAGCAGCCAAGAGGACAGGGAGGCTGAAGCTTTCTTT.

In its sample, this clonotype was seen a few times. The V and J genes are TRBV5-1 and TRBJ1-2; D not resolved. Germline CDR1 reads SGHRS; CDR2 reads YFSETQ. This CDR3 has 11 amino acids. V was clipped by 4 bases and J by 6 bases, with 7 bases between them. The CDR3 nucleotides are TGCGCCAGCAGCGTGGGGAATGGCTACACCTTC. Translated: CASSVGNGYTF.

This clonotype was seen a few times. This CDR3 reads CASSLLRAKNIQYF. CDR3 sequence (DNA): TGTGCCAGCAGCTTATTGCGGGCCAAAAACATTCAGTACTTC. The rearrangement uses TRBV11-2 and TRBJ2-4; no reliable D call. Trimming took 2 bases from V and 1 from J, leaving 6 bases between them. The CDR3 has 14 amino acids. The germline V gene has CDR1 SGHAT and CDR2 FQNNGV.

This clonotype was observed a few times. The chain has TRBV25-1 and TRBJ2-2, with D unresolved. Trimming took off 2 bases at V and 4 bases at J, with 5 bases between the two ends. CDR1 and CDR2 (germline): MGHDK, SYGVNS. This CDR3 is 13 amino acids long. CDR3 nucleotide sequence: TGTGCCAGCAGTGAACCCGCCACCGGGGAGCTGTTTTTT. Its protein is CASSEPATGELFF.

V and J are TRBV7-9 and TRBJ1-2; 10 bases match TRBD1. This CDR3 comprises 14 residues. Germline V gene sequence: CDR1 SEHNR, CDR2 FQNEAQ (reference sequence). The V gene end was trimmed by 1 base and the J gene end by 4 bases; junction bases not matched to a gene: 0. CDR3 sequence (DNA): TGTGCCAGCAGCTTAGGGACAGGGGGCTATGGCTACACCTTC. Encoded protein: CASSLGTGGYGYTF.

The table lists this clonotype with a few counts. This chain connects TRBV10-3 to TRBJ2-7, with a possible D match to TRBD2 (5 bases). CDR1 and CDR2 (germline): ENHRY, SYGVKD. The germline V and J ends were trimmed by 10 bases and 0 bases, with 16 bases remaining between them. The CDR3 covers 14 residues. In nucleotides, the CDR3 is TGTGCCACTTCACCGGGAACCAGCTCCTACGAGCAGTACTTC. Translating gives CATSPGTSSYEQYF.

This clonotype was found a few times. The chain uses TRBV7-3 and TRBJ2-5; a weak D match, TRBD1 (6 bases). Germline V gives CDR1 SGHTA, CDR2 FQGTGA. This CDR3 has 16 residues. V dropped 5 bases and J dropped 5 bases, with 21 bases sitting between them. DNA of the CDR3: TGTGCCAGCAGCCCGACCCCGGGACACGTCAAGGAGACCCAGTACTTC. Its translation is CASSPTPGHVKETQYF.

V and J are TRBV7-9 and TRBJ2-3; 7 bases agree with TRBD2. V gave up 4 bases and J gave up 5 bases; unmatched junction bases: 9. This CDR3 has 15 residues. Germline loops: CDR1 SEHNR, CDR2 FQNEAQ (reference sequence). DNA of the CDR3: TGTGCCAGCAGCTCACGACTAGCCCACGGAGATACGCAGTATTTT. Its protein is CASSSRLAHGDTQYF. Variable domain in full (rest from reference TRBV7-9 and TRBJ2-3): DTGVSQNPRHKITKRGQNVTFRCDPISEHNRLYWYRQTLGQGPEFLTYFQNEAQLEKSRLLSDRFSAERPKGSFSTLEIQRTEQGDSAMYLCASSSRLAHGDTQYFGPGTRLTVL.

The V gene is TRBV28, the J gene TRBJ2-7, with 9 nucleotides matching TRBD1. The CDR3 runs to 14 residues. From germline, CDR1 is MDHEN and CDR2 SYDVKM. After removal of 3 bases from V and 3 bases from J, the junction contained 3 bases not matched to a gene. The CDR3 reads CASSFLTGGYEQYF. In DNA, the CDR3 is TGTGCCAGCAGTTTTCTGACAGGGGGCTACGAGCAGTACTTC.